This TCR beta chain was recorded in a study of T cells in Graves' hyperthyroidism and ophthalmopathy. Using RNA transcripts as the source, TCR beta CDR3 regions were amplified. The HTBI primer set served for first-round RT-PCR of the TCR CDR3. TCRdb re-called the multiplex PCR reads with MiXCR, one entry per CDR3 protein. The sample consists of about 840,000 distinct CDR3 sequences, around 39% of them appearing once. Trimming cost V 2 bases and J 7 bases; bases outside gene matches: 11. This CDR3 region has 16 residues. From germline, CDR1 is SGHVS and CDR2 FNYEAQ. Input material: blood. The V gene is TRBV7-6, the J gene TRBJ2-5; 9 positions match TRBD1. The clonotype originates from a man aged 18 to 29 with Graves' hyperthyroidism. CDR3 DNA: TGTGCCAGCAGCTTAATGACAGGGGGGCACGACGGGACCCAGTACTTC. The encoded protein is CASSLMTGGHDGTQYF.